The 23 T cell receptor beta chains listed next were all sequenced from one sample in a study of graft-versus-host responses after intestinal transplantation. The assay was immunoSEQ multiplex PCR, and TCRdb's table has in-frame clones only and misses some. The table has fewer than 45,000 clones, roughly nine tenths seen once. The sequencing used PBMCs, collected 300 to 320 days after intestinal transplant. These TCRs come from a human patient who received an intestinal transplant, so some T cells may come from the graft donor.

This chain joins TRBV2 and TRBJ2-2; TRBD2 matches 8 bases. CDR1 and CDR2 from the germline V gene are SNHLY and FYNNEI. This CDR3 region has 19 residues. Trimming took 6 bases from V and 1 from J; bases not matched to a gene: 16. CDR3 bases: TGTGCCAGCAGGGTCTCCGGGGCGGGGGGACCCTTGAACACCGGGGAGCTGTTTTTT. This gives the protein CASRVSGAGGPLNTGELFF.

The CDR3 region is CASSFLDLAGGPLNETQYF. The CDR3 bases are TGTGCCAGCAGCTTTCTCGATCTAGCGGGGGGGCCCCTCAACGAGACCCAGTACTTC. V gene TRBV5-4 combines with J gene TRBJ2-5; TRBD2 matches 12 bases. V was clipped by 2 bases and J by 5 bases; unmatched bases: 16. Germline CDR1 SGHNT, CDR2 YYREEE (reference sequence). The CDR3 covers 19 residues.

The chain employs TRBV30 and TRBJ2-3; D unclear. V gave up 3 bases and J gave up 0 bases, with 10 bases separating them. There are 14 residues in the CDR3. Germline V gene data show CDR1 as GTSNPN and CDR2 as SVGIG (reference sequence). In DNA form, the CDR3 reads TGTGCCTGGAGCCTAGGGTCTAGCACAGATACGCAGTATTTT. Protein product: CAWSLGSSTDTQYF.

The chain uses TRBV25-1 and TRBJ2-1, with a possible D match to TRBD1 (6 bases). V gave up 5 bases and J gave up 7 bases, with 12 bases separating them. Germline-derived CDR1 and CDR2 are MGHDK and SYGVNS. This CDR3 contains 13 residues. This chain's CDR3 is CASSSPQGNEQFF. The CDR3 DNA reads TGTGCCAGCAGTTCCCCTCAGGGGAATGAGCAGTTCTTC.

The chain is built from TRBV4-2 and TRBJ1-1; D remains ambiguous. The CDR3 length is 16 residues. The V and J ends lost 0 bases and 8 bases respectively, with 19 bases between them. Germline CDR1 LGHNA, CDR2 YNFKEQ. This CDR3 is CASSQDNAVNTQEAFF. CDR3 sequence (DNA): TGTGCCAGCAGCCAAGATAATGCAGTAAACACCCAGGAAGCTTTCTTT.

The chain joins TRBV9 to TRBJ2-2; tentatively, D is TRBD1 (6 bases). V lost 0 bases and J lost 1, with 7 bases in between. The CDR3 spans 15 residues. The germline V gene has CDR1 SGDLS and CDR2 YYNGEE. The CDR3, as DNA: TGTGCCAGCAGCGTAGGGGGACAGAACACCGGGGAGCTGTTTTTT. It translates to CASSVGGQNTGELFF.

V is TRBV4-1 and J is TRBJ2-3; 7 nucleotides align to TRBD2. The CDR3 extends over 14 amino acids. V trimming: 4 bases; J trimming: 4 bases; junction bases outside the gene matches: 5. Germline values: CDR1 MGHRA, CDR2 YSYEKL. CDR3 region: CASSPGLGADTQYF. The CDR3 bases are TGCGCCAGCAGCCCCGGACTAGGAGCAGATACGCAGTATTTT.

The genes are TRBV6-8 and TRBJ2-7; 8 bases are a match to TRBD1. The CDR3 loop spans 13 amino acids. V lost 7 bases and J lost 3; bases outside the gene matches: 5. CDR1 is MNHGY, CDR2 SAAAGT, per germline. In nucleotides, the CDR3 is TGTGCCAGCATAGAGACAGGGGTCTACGAGCAGTACTTC. This sequence encodes CASIETGVYEQYF.

V usage is TRBV4-1 and J usage is TRBJ2-4; 10 bases agree with TRBD2. There are 20 residues in the CDR3. With 0 bases clipped from V and 0 bases from J, the junction kept 11 bases outside the gene matches. CDR1 and CDR2 (germline): MGHRA, YSYEKL. The CDR3 loop is CASSQDPPSGGAGAKNIQYF. In DNA, the CDR3 is TGCGCCAGCAGCCAAGATCCGCCCAGCGGGGGGGCAGGAGCCAAAAACATTCAGTACTTC.

The rearrangement links TRBV6-6 to TRBJ2-2; 11 bases are a match to TRBD2. The J segment lost 5 bases and the V segment lost 6 bases, leaving 5 bases of the junction unmatched. Germline CDR1 is MNHNY and CDR2 is SVGAGI (reference sequence). This CDR3 region has 15 residues. The CDR3 sequence: CASRPIAGGTGELFF. The CDR3 coding sequence is TGTGCCAGCAGGCCTATAGCGGGGGGGACCGGGGAGCTGTTTTTT.

This clone was seen only once. DNA of the CDR3: TGTGCCAGCAGCTTAAGAGGCGGGGGGGCTCTGGAGACCCAGTACTTC. Translated: CASSLRGGGALETQYF. The J gene is TRBJ2-5, the V gene TRBV7-9; 9 bases fit TRBD2. The V and J ends lost 2 bases and 5 bases, in that order; junction bases with no gene match: 9. Germline V gene lookup returns CDR1 SEHNR and CDR2 FQNEAQ (reference sequence). The CDR3 contains 16 residues.

The J gene is TRBJ1-4, the V gene TRBV18; TRBD1 might be the D (5 bases). The CDR3 spans 14 residues. Germline V gene sequence: CDR1 KGHSH, CDR2 LQKENI. V lost 3 bases and J 8 bases, leaving 13 bases between the germline ends. The CDR3 is CASSPRDRIEKLFF. CDR3 in DNA: TGTGCCAGCTCACCCCGGGACCGTATCGAAAAACTGTTTTTT.

The rearrangement links TRBV9 to TRBJ2-1; TRBD2 might be the D (5 bases). The CDR3 totals 18 residues. Germline-derived CDR1 and CDR2 are SGDLS and YYNGEE. Trimming left V 4 bases short and J 2 bases short, with 22 bases between. The CDR3: CASSLNPLEDSPYNEQFF. The CDR3 region has the DNA TGTGCCAGCAGCCTAAACCCCCTGGAGGATTCTCCCTACAATGAGCAGTTCTTC.

The CDR3 spells CASSGGDQPQHF. DNA for the CDR3: TGTGCCAGCAGTGGTGGGGATCAGCCCCAGCATTTT. The chain carries TRBV2 and TRBJ1-5; no definite D call. The CDR3 contains 12 residues. In germline, CDR1 is SNHLY, CDR2 FYNNEI. The V and J ends lost 4 bases and 5 bases respectively, with 6 bases between them.

The chain has TRBV19 and TRBJ2-2; unclear D gene. The CDR3 has 12 amino acids. Germline CDR1 is LNHDA and CDR2 is SQIVND (reference sequence). V dropped 6 bases and J dropped 6 bases, with 8 bases sitting between them. In DNA, the CDR3 is TGTGCCAGTAGGTTAGCTGCCGGGGAGCTGTTTTTT. Translating gives CASRLAAGELFF.

The chain joins TRBV6-1 to TRBJ1-2; D uncertain. The CDR3 loop spans 14 amino acids. Trimming removed 2 bases from V and 3 bases from J, with 10 bases in between. CDR1 and CDR2 (germline): MNHNS, SASEGT. The CDR3 coding sequence is TGTGCCAGCAGTGAAAGGGCAGGCCACTATGGCTACACCTTC. This sequence encodes CASSERAGHYGYTF.

The chain joins TRBV27 to TRBJ2-7; tentative D call: TRBD1 (5 bases). Germline CDR1 reads MNHEY; CDR2 reads SMNVEV (reference sequence). V was trimmed by 3 bases and J by 0 bases, leaving 6 bases between them. The CDR3 totals 13 residues. CDR3 in amino acids: CASSFQGSYEQYF. The CDR3 coding sequence is TGTGCCAGCAGTTTCCAGGGCTCCTACGAGCAGTACTTC.

The genes are TRBV9 and TRBJ2-1; 12 bases are a match to TRBD2. The V and J ends lost 3 bases and 4 bases, in that order; junction bases with no gene match: 5. This CDR3 is 16 amino acids long. Looked up from germline, CDR1 is SGDLS and CDR2 is YYNGEE. The CDR3 is CASSAGLAGPYNEQFF. DNA for the CDR3: TGTGCCAGCAGCGCCGGACTAGCGGGACCATACAATGAGCAGTTCTTC.

The rearrangement links TRBV2 to TRBJ1-3; TRBD1 agrees at 9 bases. Germline V lookup: CDR1 SNHLY, CDR2 FYNNEI. The CDR3 has 15 amino acids. Germline trimming cut 6 bases from V and 2 bases from J; bases unmatched to any gene: 5. For the CDR3, the DNA is TGTGCCAGCAGAGATACAGGGGGCACTGGAAACACCATATATTTT. Residues: CASRDTGGTGNTIYF. Supplemented by reference TRBV2 and TRBJ1-3, the full variable domain reads EPEVTQTPSHQVTQMGQEVILRCVPISNHLYFYWYRQILGQKVEFLVSFYNNEISEKSEIFDDQFSVERPDGSNFTLKIRSTKLEDSAMYFCASRDTGGTGNTIYFGEGSWLTVV.

The chain couples TRBV27 to TRBJ2-5; D uncertain. V lost 4 bases and J lost 0, with 6 bases in between. CDR1 and CDR2 from the germline V gene are MNHEY and SMNVEV (reference sequence). CDR3 length: 13 residues. The CDR3 bases are TGTGCCAGCAGTTCCTCGTACCAAGAGACCCAGTACTTC. Encoded protein: CASSSSYQETQYF.

The V call is TRBV6-5, the J call TRBJ1-1; possibly TRBD1 for D (6 bases). From germline, CDR1 is MNHEY and CDR2 SVGAGI. V shed 4 bases and J shed 0 bases, with 12 bases lying between them. The CDR3 is 15 amino acids. The CDR3 region has the DNA TGTGCCAGCAGTTTTAAGACAGGTGTGAACACTGAAGCTTTCTTT. Protein: CASSFKTGVNTEAFF.

In its sample, this clone was seen a few times. V and J are TRBV6-4 and TRBJ1-6; TRBD1 might be the D (6 bases). V gave up 3 bases and J gave up 6 bases, with 6 bases separating them. The CDR3 has 13 residues. Per germline, CDR1 MRHNA and CDR2 SNTAGT. The CDR3 DNA reads TGTGCCAGCAGTGAGGGGGCTAATTCACCCCTCCACTTT. Protein product: CASSEGANSPLHF.

The chain is built from TRBV7-9 and TRBJ2-2, with D perhaps TRBD1 (5 bases). The germline V and J ends were trimmed by 4 bases and 4 bases, with 13 bases remaining between them. Germline CDR1 is SEHNR and CDR2 is FQNEAQ (reference sequence). This CDR3 spans 15 amino acids. CDR3 sequence: CASSSTDRLTGELFF. The DNA of the CDR3 is TGTGCCAGCAGCTCGACCGACAGACTCACCGGGGAGCTGTTTTTT.